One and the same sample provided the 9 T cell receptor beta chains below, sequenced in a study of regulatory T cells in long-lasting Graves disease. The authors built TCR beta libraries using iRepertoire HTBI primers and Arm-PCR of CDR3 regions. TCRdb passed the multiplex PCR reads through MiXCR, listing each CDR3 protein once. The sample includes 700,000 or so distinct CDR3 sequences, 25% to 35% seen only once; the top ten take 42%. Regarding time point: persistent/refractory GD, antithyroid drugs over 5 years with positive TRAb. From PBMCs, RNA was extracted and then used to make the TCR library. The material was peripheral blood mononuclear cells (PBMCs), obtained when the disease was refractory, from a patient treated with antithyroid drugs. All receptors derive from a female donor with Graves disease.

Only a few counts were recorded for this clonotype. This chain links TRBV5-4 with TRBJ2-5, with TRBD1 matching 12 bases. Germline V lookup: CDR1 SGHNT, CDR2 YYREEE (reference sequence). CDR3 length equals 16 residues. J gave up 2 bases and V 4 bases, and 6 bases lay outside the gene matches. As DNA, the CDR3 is TGTGCCAGCAGCGGCGGGACAGGGGGCCGACAAGAGACCCAGTACTTC. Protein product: CASSGGTGGRQETQYF. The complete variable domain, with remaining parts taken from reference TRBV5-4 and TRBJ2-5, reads ETGVTQSPTHLIKTRGQQVTLRCSSQSGHNTVSWYQQALGQGPQFIFQYYREEENGRGNFPPRFSGLQFPNYSSELNVNALELDDSALYLCASSGGTGGRQETQYFGPGTRLLVL.

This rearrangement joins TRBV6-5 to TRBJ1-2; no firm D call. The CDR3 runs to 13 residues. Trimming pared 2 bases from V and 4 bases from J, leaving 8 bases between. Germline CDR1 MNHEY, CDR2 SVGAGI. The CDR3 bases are TGTGCCAGCAGTTACGATAGTGGCTATGGCTACACCTTC. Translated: CASSYDSGYGYTF.

This chain's CDR3 is CASTRDRGRAETQYF. The CDR3 DNA reads as TGTGCCAGCACCCGAGACAGGGGGCGCGCTGAGACCCAGTACTTC. V is TRBV12-3 or TRBV12-4 and J is TRBJ2-5, with 10 nucleotides matching TRBD1. The V segment lost 7 bases and the J segment 5 bases; nucleotides outside the gene matches: 10. The CDR3 covers 15 residues.

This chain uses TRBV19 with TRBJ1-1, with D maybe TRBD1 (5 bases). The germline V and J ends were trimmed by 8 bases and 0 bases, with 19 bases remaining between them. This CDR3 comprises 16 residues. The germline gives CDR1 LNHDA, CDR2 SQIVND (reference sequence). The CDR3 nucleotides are TGTGCCAGTGCACCGAGGGGTAGGGTTGTGAACACTGAAGCTTTCTTT. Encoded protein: CASAPRGRVVNTEAFF.

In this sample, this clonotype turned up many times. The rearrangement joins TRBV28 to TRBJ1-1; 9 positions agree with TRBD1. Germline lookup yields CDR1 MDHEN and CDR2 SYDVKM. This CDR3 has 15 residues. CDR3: CALGGQGTASPKAFF. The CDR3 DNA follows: TGTGCTTTGGGGGGACAGGGAACGGCGAGTCCGAAAGCTTTCTTT.

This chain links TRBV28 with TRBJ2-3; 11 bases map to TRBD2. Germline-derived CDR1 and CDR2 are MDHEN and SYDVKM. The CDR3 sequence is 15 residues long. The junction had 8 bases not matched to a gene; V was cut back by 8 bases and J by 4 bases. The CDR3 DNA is TGTGCCAGCGGATCACTAGCGGGAGCATCAGATACGCAGTATTTT. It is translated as CASGSLAGASDTQYF.

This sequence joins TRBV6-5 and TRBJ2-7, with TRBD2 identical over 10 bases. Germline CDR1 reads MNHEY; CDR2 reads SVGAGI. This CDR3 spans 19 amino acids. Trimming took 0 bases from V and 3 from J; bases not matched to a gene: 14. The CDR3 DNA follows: TGTGCCAGCAGTTACTCGATCAGGGGAGGAACTAGCGGGAACTACGAGCAGTACTTC. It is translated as CASSYSIRGGTSGNYEQYF.

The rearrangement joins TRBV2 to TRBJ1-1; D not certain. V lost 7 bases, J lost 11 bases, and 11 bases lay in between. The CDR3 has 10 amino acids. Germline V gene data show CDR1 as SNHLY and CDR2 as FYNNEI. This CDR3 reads CASMLEKAFF. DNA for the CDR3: TGTGCCAGCATGCTGGAGAAGGCTTTCTTT.

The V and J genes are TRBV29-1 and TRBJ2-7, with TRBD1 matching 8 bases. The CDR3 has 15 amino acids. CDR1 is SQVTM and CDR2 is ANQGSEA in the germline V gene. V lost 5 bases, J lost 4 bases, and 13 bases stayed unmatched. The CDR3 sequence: CSVSIQGVLGYEQYF. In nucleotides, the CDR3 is TGCAGCGTTTCCATACAGGGGGTGTTGGGATACGAGCAGTACTTC.